Shown below are 32 T cell receptor beta chains from a single sample sequenced in a study of cytomegalovirus exposure and HLA in healthy donors. This PCR relied on a set of 60 Vbeta primers and 13 Jbeta primers. The repertoire was sequenced with immunoSEQ multiplex PCR; TCRdb's copy has only in-frame clones and lacks some. This sample has about 170,000 clones, with around 80% found just once. Sequences were obtained from PBMCs. The source is a woman aged 45-60 years in good health and CMV-seropositive.

This clone was detected only once. This chain connects TRBV7-2 to TRBJ2-5, with 8 bases that match TRBD2. The J segment lost 3 bases and the V segment lost 5 bases, leaving 5 bases of the junction unmatched. CDR3 length: 14 residues. Germline-derived CDR1 and CDR2 are SGHTA and FQGNSA. Here the CDR3 reads CASSTTSGEETQYF. The CDR3 region has the DNA TGTGCCAGCAGCACTACTAGCGGCGAAGAGACCCAGTACTTC.

This clone was seen a few times. The J gene is TRBJ2-3, the V gene TRBV11-2; D call uncertain. The CDR3 contains 13 residues. Germline V gene lookup returns CDR1 SGHAT and CDR2 FQNNGV. V was clipped by 3 bases and J by 0 bases, with 4 bases between them. CDR3 region: CASSFGSTDTQYF. Written as DNA, the CDR3 is TGTGCCAGCAGCTTCGGGAGCACAGATACGCAGTATTTT.

The CDR3 sequence is CASSQQTSGGPTDTQYF. In DNA, the CDR3 is TGCGCCAGCAGCCAACAGACTAGCGGGGGACCCACAGATACGCAGTATTTT. J is TRBJ2-3 and V is TRBV4-3, with 12 bases identical to TRBD2. V lost 2 bases and J lost 2; bases outside the gene matches: 5. Germline CDR1 is LGHNA and CDR2 is YSLEER. The CDR3 has 17 amino acids.

This chain connects TRBV10-2 to TRBJ2-1, with D tentatively TRBD1 (6 bases). Germline-derived CDR1 and CDR2 are WSHSY and SAAADI. Deletions cut 7 bases from V and 1 base from J, with 11 bases between. This CDR3 has 14 amino acids. CDR3 in amino acids: CASKGHLSYNEQFF. The CDR3 nucleotides are TGCGCCAGCAAGGGACATCTATCCTACAATGAGCAGTTCTTC.

The gene calls are TRBV7-9 and TRBJ2-7, with TRBD1 matching 10 bases. CDR3 length equals 15 residues. Germline assignment: CDR1 SEHNR and CDR2 FQNEAQ (reference sequence). V gave up 1 base and J gave up 7 bases; unmatched junction bases: 7. The CDR3 spells CASSLGVGTGEEQYF. The CDR3 DNA sequence: TGTGCCAGCAGCTTAGGGGTCGGGACAGGGGAAGAGCAGTACTTC. The full variable domain, its missing parts supplied by reference TRBV7-9 and TRBJ2-7, is DTGVSQNPRHKITKRGQNVTFRCDPISEHNRLYWYRQTLGQGPEFLTYFQNEAQLEKSRLLSDRFSAERPKGSFSTLEIQRTEQGDSAMYLCASSLGVGTGEEQYFGPGTRLTVT.

About this clone: This specimen includes other DNA sequences encoding the same CDR3. The J gene is TRBJ1-5, the V gene TRBV19; 7 bases fit TRBD1. V lost 6 bases and J lost 2; bases outside the gene matches: 4. The CDR3 consists of 14 residues. Per germline, CDR1 LNHDA and CDR2 SQIVND (reference sequence). CDR3 nucleotides: TGTGCCAGTAGCAAAACAGGGGGCAATCAGCCCCAGCATTTT. Its translation: CASSKTGGNQPQHF.

J is TRBJ2-2 and V is TRBV2, with 7 bases aligning to TRBD1. In germline, CDR1 is SNHLY, CDR2 FYNNEI. This CDR3 is 13 amino acids long. V was clipped by 3 bases and J by 9 bases; unmatched bases: 4. The CDR3 nucleotides read TGTGCCAGCAGTGAGACAGGGACAAGGGAGCTGTTTTTT. It is translated as CASSETGTRELFF.

V is TRBV6-4 and J is TRBJ2-7; tentative D call: TRBD2 (5 bases). Germline CDR1 and CDR2: MRHNA and SNTAGT. This CDR3 spans 13 amino acids. V was pared by 2 bases and J by 7 bases, with 12 bases between. CDR3 coding DNA: TGTGCCAGCAGTGACAGAGTTTCGGGAGAGCAGTACTTC. Residues: CASSDRVSGEQYF.

The table lists this clone with a few counts. The rearrangement links TRBV27 to TRBJ1-5, with TRBD1 matching over 7 bases. Germline V gives CDR1 MNHEY, CDR2 SMNVEV (reference sequence). The CDR3 is 15 residues long. With V trimmed by 5 bases and J by 4 bases, 8 bases remained unmatched. The CDR3 protein is CASSARQGLNQPQHF. DNA of the CDR3: TGTGCCAGCAGTGCTAGACAGGGCCTAAATCAGCCCCAGCATTTT.

The table lists this clone with a count of one. V and J are TRBV4-1 and TRBJ2-6, with D hard to call. V was pared by 1 base and J by 1 base, with 11 bases between. The CDR3 runs 17 residues. Germline V gene data show CDR1 as MGHRA and CDR2 as YSYEKL. In nucleotides, the CDR3 is TGCGCCAGCAGCCAAGTGAGAGTTTTATCTGGGGCCAACGTCCTGACTTTC. This encodes CASSQVRVLSGANVLTF.

The chain uses TRBV5-1 and TRBJ1-4; D remains ambiguous. The germline V gene encodes CDR1 SGHRS and CDR2 YFSETQ. This CDR3 has 15 residues. V was pared by 2 bases and J by 7 bases, with 15 bases between. CDR3 coding DNA: TGCGCCAGCAGCTTTGCGGAACCTTATGGTGAAAAACTGTTTTTT. It translates to CASSFAEPYGEKLFF.

J is TRBJ2-2 and V is TRBV7-2; 9 bases are a match to TRBD2. J lost 0 bases, V lost 4 bases, and 0 bases had no gene match. The CDR3 has 15 residues. Germline loops: CDR1 SGHTA, CDR2 FQGNSA. As DNA, the CDR3 is TGTGCCAGCAGCTCTAGCGGGGCGAACACCGGGGAGCTGTTTTTT. Its translation is CASSSSGANTGELFF.

The chain employs TRBV7-3 and TRBJ1-2; no clear D. Germline values: CDR1 SGHTA, CDR2 FQGTGA. V was clipped by 3 bases and J by 4 bases, with 15 bases between them. CDR3 length equals 15 residues. This chain's CDR3 is CASSFTRETTYGYTF. The DNA for the CDR3 is TGTGCCAGCAGCTTCACACGGGAAACAACCTATGGCTACACCTTC.

The V gene is TRBV23-1, the J gene TRBJ2-7; D is perhaps TRBD1 (5 bases). TRBV23-1 carries the ORF label, with uncertain function. Between the trimmed V and J ends, which lost 0 bases and 3 bases, there was a span of 21 bases. CDR3 length equals 18 residues. As DNA, the CDR3 is TGCGCCAGCAGTCAATCGGAAACAGGCCTCCCATCCGGCTACGAGCAGTACTTC. It translates to CASSQSETGLPSGYEQYF.

The sample holds one count of this clone. The rearrangement joins TRBV6-6 to TRBJ2-2; 8 bases align to TRBD1. The CDR3 consists of 14 residues. CDR1 and CDR2 from the germline V gene are MNHNY and SVGAGI (reference sequence). Losses at the gene ends were 5 bases for V and 7 bases for J; bases not matched to a gene: 6. The CDR3 nucleotides are TGTGCCAGCAGTATGACAGGGGAAGGCGGGGAGCTGTTTTTT. This gives the protein CASSMTGEGGELFF.

J is TRBJ1-6 and V is TRBV5-1; 9 bases line up with TRBD1. The germline V gene encodes CDR1 SGHRS and CDR2 YFSETQ. The CDR3 loop spans 15 amino acids. Trimming at V came to 4 bases and at J to 7 bases, leaving 6 bases not matched to a gene. For the CDR3, the DNA is TGCGCCAGCAGCGCAAGGACAGGGGAAAATTCACCCCTCCACTTT. Translation: CASSARTGENSPLHF.

This chain links TRBV7-9 with TRBJ2-3; 8 nucleotides line up with TRBD1. CDR3 length: 15 amino acids. CDR1 and CDR2 from the germline V gene are SEHNR and FQNEAQ (reference sequence). The V segment lost 5 bases and the J segment 8 bases; nucleotides outside the gene matches: 12. The CDR3: CASSPTGAGQGTQYF. In DNA, the CDR3 is TGTGCCAGCAGCCCGACAGGGGCTGGCCAGGGTACGCAGTATTTT.

CDR3 nucleotides: TGTGCCAGCAGCCGCGACAGGCGCTCCTACGAGCAGTACTTC. This gives the protein CASSRDRRSYEQYF. The chain carries TRBV6-5 and TRBJ2-7; D might be TRBD1 (6 bases). The CDR3 runs 14 residues. Germline lookup yields CDR1 MNHEY and CDR2 SVGAGI. The ends were cut back, 6 bases at V and 0 bases at J, with 12 bases in the middle.

The table lists this clone with a few counts. One junction end disagrees with the germline gene, perhaps due to a read error. The rearrangement links TRBV6-1 to TRBJ1-2, with D perhaps matching TRBD1 (6 bases). Germline-derived CDR1 and CDR2 are MNHNS and SASEGT. This CDR3 spans 13 amino acids. This CDR3 reads CASSPRRAGAWVF. The CDR3 coding sequence is TGTGCCAGCAGTCCTAGGCGGGCGGGGGCGTGGGTTTTC.

The sample holds a few counts of this clone. V and J are TRBV19 and TRBJ2-3; D possibly corresponds to TRBD2 (5 bases). V was clipped by 3 bases and J by 2 bases, with 9 bases between them. Germline CDR1 reads LNHDA; CDR2 reads SQIVND (reference sequence). The CDR3 covers 14 residues. The CDR3 spells CASSISGFTDTQYF. Written as DNA, the CDR3 is TGTGCCAGTAGTATCTCGGGGTTCACAGATACGCAGTATTTT.

J is TRBJ2-1 and V is TRBV7-2; D perhaps matches TRBD2 (5 bases). The CDR3 has 12 amino acids. V was trimmed by 5 bases and J by 10 bases, leaving 12 bases between them. Germline V gene data show CDR1 as SGHTA and CDR2 as FQGNSA. The CDR3: CASSPLEGEQFF. DNA of the CDR3: TGTGCCAGCAGCCCGCTTGAGGGCGAGCAGTTCTTC.

This chain uses TRBV5-1 with TRBJ1-2; 7 positions match TRBD1. Trimming at V came to 4 bases and at J to 1 base, leaving 10 bases not matched to a gene. Germline CDR1 and CDR2: SGHRS and YFSETQ. The CDR3 is made up of 16 amino acids. CDR3 region: CASSPNSGQSNYGYTF. In DNA, the CDR3 is TGCGCCAGCAGCCCAAACTCGGGACAGAGTAACTATGGCTACACCTTC.

The chain joins TRBV5-6 to TRBJ1-2; maybe TRBD1 (6 bases). Trimming shortened V by 4 bases and J by 3 bases, and 13 bases separated the two germline ends. Germline V gene sequence: CDR1 SGHDT, CDR2 YYEEEE. This CDR3 is 14 amino acids long. The CDR3 sequence: CASSKQGVYYGYTF. The CDR3 DNA is TGTGCCAGCAGCAAACAGGGTGTCTACTATGGCTACACCTTC.

This clone was detected only a few times. This chain links TRBV11-1 with TRBJ1-2; possibly TRBD1 for D (5 bases). V was shortened by 6 bases and J by 4 bases, with 18 bases between the two germline ends. CDR1 and CDR2 (germline): SGHAT, FQDESV (reference sequence). This CDR3 has 15 amino acids. The CDR3, as DNA: TGTGCCAGCAGTAGTGGCCAGGGTGAGATCTATGGCTACACCTTC. It is translated as CASSSGQGEIYGYTF.

The rearrangement uses TRBV7-9 and TRBJ2-2; 8 bases map to TRBD2. V lost 7 bases, J lost 0 bases, and 10 bases stayed unmatched. Germline CDR1 SEHNR, CDR2 FQNEAQ (reference sequence). This CDR3 spans 17 amino acids. CDR3 protein: CASTLPGRGANTGELFF. The CDR3 DNA reads TGTGCCAGCACCCTCCCCGGGCGGGGGGCGAACACCGGGGAGCTGTTTTTT.

DNA of the CDR3: TGCGCCAGCAGCCATCCGGAGACGGGCACCGGGGAGCTGTTTTTT. Translating gives CASSHPETGTGELFF. The rearrangement joins TRBV4-3 to TRBJ2-2; no definite D call. This CDR3 has 15 residues. Trimming removed 3 bases from V and 4 bases from J, with 12 bases in between. Germline assignment: CDR1 LGHNA and CDR2 YSLEER.

This clone has only a few counts. V gene TRBV6-5 combines with J gene TRBJ1-6; 8 bases align to TRBD1. The CDR3 runs 14 residues. CDR1 is MNHEY, CDR2 SVGAGI, per germline. With V trimmed by 8 bases and J by 10 bases, 10 bases remained unmatched. The CDR3 is CASCETGVQSPLHF. In nucleotides, the CDR3 is TGTGCCAGCTGCGAGACAGGGGTGCAATCACCCCTCCACTTT.

V is TRBV10-1 and J is TRBJ2-7; D might be TRBD2 (6 bases). V was shortened by 0 bases and J by 4 bases, with 16 bases between the two germline ends. The CDR3 has 16 amino acids. Per germline, CDR1 WNHNN and CDR2 SYGVQD (reference sequence). DNA for the CDR3: TGCGCCAGCAGTGAGTCCTCTGGGGGAGGAACATACGAGCAGTACTTC. Its protein product is CASSESSGGGTYEQYF.

This chain connects TRBV29-1 to TRBJ2-1, with a possible D match to TRBD2 (5 bases). Trimming removed 4 bases at V and 8 bases at J, with 9 bases between. CDR3 length: 11 amino acids. Germline CDR1 is SQVTM and CDR2 is ANQGSEA. This CDR3 is CSVGVGDEQFF. The CDR3 bases are TGCAGCGTTGGAGTCGGGGATGAGCAGTTCTTC.

The chain joins TRBV7-3 to TRBJ2-2; D remains ambiguous. Between the trimmed V and J ends, which lost 5 bases and 3 bases, there was a span of 4 bases. CDR3 size: 12 residues. Germline CDR1 SGHTA, CDR2 FQGTGA. CDR3 region: CASSPYTGELFF. The CDR3 coding sequence is TGTGCCAGCAGCCCCTACACCGGGGAGCTGTTTTTT.

This clone was counted only a few times. The chain combines TRBV6-5 with TRBJ2-1; 7 bases match TRBD2. Germline CDR1 MNHEY, CDR2 SVGAGI. The V and J ends lost 0 bases and 6 bases, in that order; junction bases with no gene match: 5. The CDR3 covers 15 residues. Here the CDR3 DNA reads TGTGCCAGCAGTTACTCGAGCGGGGTACCCAATGAGCAGTTCTTC. Residues: CASSYSSGVPNEQFF.

The genes are TRBV2 and TRBJ2-7; a possible D gene is TRBD1 (6 bases). CDR1 and CDR2 from the germline V gene are SNHLY and FYNNEI. This CDR3 region has 15 residues. The V end lost 8 bases, the J end lost 2 bases, and 19 bases lay between the germline ends. Here the CDR3 DNA reads TGTGCCAGCTTCCGGCCCAGGGGAACCCCCTACGAGCAGTACTTC. Translation: CASFRPRGTPYEQYF.